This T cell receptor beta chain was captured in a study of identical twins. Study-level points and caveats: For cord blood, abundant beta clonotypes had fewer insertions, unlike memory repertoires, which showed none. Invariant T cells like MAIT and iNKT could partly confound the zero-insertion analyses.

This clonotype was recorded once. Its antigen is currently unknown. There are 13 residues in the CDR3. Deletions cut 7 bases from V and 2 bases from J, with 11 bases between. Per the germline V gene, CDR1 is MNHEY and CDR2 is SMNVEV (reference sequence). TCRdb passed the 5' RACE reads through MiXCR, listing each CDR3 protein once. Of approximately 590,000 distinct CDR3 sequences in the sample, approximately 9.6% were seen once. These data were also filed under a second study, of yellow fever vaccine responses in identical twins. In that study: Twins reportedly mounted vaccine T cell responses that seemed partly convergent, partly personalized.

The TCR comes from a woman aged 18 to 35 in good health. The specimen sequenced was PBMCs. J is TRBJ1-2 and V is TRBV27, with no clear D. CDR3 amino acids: CASKEDGNYGYTF. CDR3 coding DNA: TGTGCCAGCAAAGAGGACGGCAACTATGGCTACACCTTC.